This T cell receptor (beta chain) was sequenced in a study of blood T cell repertoires in COVID-19. About the study: Whether acute or convalescent, the COVID-19 samples came from the United States, Italy and Spain.

Trimming removed 7 bases at V and 7 bases at J, with 17 bases between. The CDR3 loop spans 15 amino acids. Germline V lookup: CDR1 LNHDA, CDR2 SQIVND (reference sequence). The participants were between roughly 18 and 90 years old and came from 24 US areas. In Cohort 3, a recovered donor had either two negative PCRs, clearance, or symptom resolution. In the original analysis: It was from reference gene primer amplification that nucleated cell counts were estimated. Some clones are missing from TCRdb's copy, which holds only in-frame ones; the method was immunoSEQ multiplex PCR. That table supplies the V and J calls and clone size; D and trimming were determined from the DNA. The sample has around 130,000 clones, around 83% seen once.

The source material was PBMCs or T cells enriched from blood (not recorded which). The TCR originated in a man aged 30 to 45 who had recovered from COVID-19. The chain carries TRBV19 and TRBJ1-6; tentatively, D is TRBD1 (6 bases). The CDR3 DNA reads as TGTGCCAGTACCCTCGGGGACACCCTGAATTCACCCCTCCACTTT. It is translated as CASTLGDTLNSPLHF.